The T cell receptor beta chain described here comes from a study of blood T cell repertoires in COVID-19. Study context: Sources were T cells, B-cell-depleted T cells, or PBMCs; the material itself was cDNA or gDNA.

V lost 4 bases and J 7 bases, leaving 14 bases between the germline ends. The V gene's germline CDR1 is MNHEY and CDR2 SVGAGI. The CDR3 extends over 15 amino acids. As processed by the authors: Using reference gene primer amplification, nucleated cell counts were estimated. Data came from immunoSEQ multiplex PCR; TCRdb stores just in-frame clones and leaves some out. That table is the source of V, J and clone size, and D and trimming were worked out from the DNA. Of 150,000 to 200,000 clones in the sample, around 80% are singletons; the top ten hold approximately 11%. Cohort allocation depended upon clinical history that participants reported. In Cohort 3, a recovered donor had either two negative PCRs, clearance, or symptom resolution.

The sample was PBMCs or T cells enriched from blood (not recorded which). This sequence joins TRBV6-5 and TRBJ1-6; no clear D gene. The sequence was obtained from a man aged 50 or older who had recovered from COVID-19. CDR3 sequence reads: CASSSWAAQNSPLHF. CDR3 nucleotides: TGTGCCAGCAGTTCCTGGGCCGCCCAAAATTCACCCCTCCACTTT.